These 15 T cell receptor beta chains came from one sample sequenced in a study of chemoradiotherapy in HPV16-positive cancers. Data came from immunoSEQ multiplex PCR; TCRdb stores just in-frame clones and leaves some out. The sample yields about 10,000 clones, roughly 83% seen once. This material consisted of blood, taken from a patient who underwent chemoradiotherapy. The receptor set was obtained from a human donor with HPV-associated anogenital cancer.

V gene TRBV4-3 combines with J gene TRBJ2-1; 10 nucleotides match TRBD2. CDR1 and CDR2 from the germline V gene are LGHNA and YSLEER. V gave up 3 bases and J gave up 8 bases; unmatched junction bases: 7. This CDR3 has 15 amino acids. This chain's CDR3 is CASSHFASGGYEQFF. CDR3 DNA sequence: TGCGCCAGCAGCCACTTCGCTAGCGGGGGCTATGAGCAGTTCTTC.

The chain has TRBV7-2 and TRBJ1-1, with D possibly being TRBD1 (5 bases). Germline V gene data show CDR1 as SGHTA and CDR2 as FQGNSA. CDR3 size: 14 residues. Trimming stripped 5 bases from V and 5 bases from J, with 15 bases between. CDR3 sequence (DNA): TGTGCCAGCAGCCTAAGCGAGCAGGGAACTGAAGCTTTCTTT. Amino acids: CASSLSEQGTEAFF.

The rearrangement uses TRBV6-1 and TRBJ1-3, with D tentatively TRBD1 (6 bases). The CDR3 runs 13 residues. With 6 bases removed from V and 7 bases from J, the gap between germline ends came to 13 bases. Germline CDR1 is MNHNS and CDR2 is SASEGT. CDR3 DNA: TGTGCCAGCAGCCCCACAGGGCCCAACACCATATATTTT. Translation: CASSPTGPNTIYF.

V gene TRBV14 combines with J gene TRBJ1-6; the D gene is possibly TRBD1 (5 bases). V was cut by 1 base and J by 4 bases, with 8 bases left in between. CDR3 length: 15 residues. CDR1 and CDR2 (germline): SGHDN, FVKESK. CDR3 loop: CASSQAQGYNSPLHF. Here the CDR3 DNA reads TGTGCCAGCAGCCAAGCCCAGGGATATAATTCACCCCTCCACTTT.

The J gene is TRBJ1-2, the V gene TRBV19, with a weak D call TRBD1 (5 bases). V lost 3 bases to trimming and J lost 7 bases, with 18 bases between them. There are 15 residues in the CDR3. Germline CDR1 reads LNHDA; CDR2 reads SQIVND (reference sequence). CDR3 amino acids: CASSIGFRARSGYTF. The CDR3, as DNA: TGTGCCAGTAGTATCGGTTTCAGGGCGCGGAGTGGCTACACCTTC.

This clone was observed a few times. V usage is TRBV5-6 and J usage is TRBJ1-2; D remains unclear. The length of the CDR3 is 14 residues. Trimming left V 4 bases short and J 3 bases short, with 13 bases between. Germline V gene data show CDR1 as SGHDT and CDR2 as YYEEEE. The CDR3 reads CASSPPDLDYGYTF. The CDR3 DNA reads TGTGCCAGCAGCCCGCCGGACCTCGACTATGGCTACACCTTC.

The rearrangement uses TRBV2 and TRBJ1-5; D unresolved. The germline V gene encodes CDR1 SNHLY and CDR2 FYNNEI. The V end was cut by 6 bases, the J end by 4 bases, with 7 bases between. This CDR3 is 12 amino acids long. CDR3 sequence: CASSSGNQPQHF. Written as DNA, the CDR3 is TGTGCCAGCAGCTCGGGGAATCAGCCCCAGCATTTT.

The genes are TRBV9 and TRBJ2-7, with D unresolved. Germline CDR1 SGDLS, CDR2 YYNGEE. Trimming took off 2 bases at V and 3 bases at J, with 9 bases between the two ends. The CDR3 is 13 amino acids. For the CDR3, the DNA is TGTGCCAGCAGCGTGGGCCCTAGCTACGAGCAGTACTTC. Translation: CASSVGPSYEQYF.

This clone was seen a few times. CDR3 in amino acids: CASSFGDRETEAFF. The CDR3 DNA reads as TGTGCCAGCAGTTTTGGGGACAGGGAGACTGAAGCTTTCTTT. The J gene is TRBJ1-1, the V gene TRBV28; 9 bases line up with TRBD1. Germline values: CDR1 MDHEN, CDR2 SYDVKM. CDR3 length: 14 residues. With 3 bases clipped from V and 5 bases from J, the junction kept 4 bases outside the gene matches. The variable domain in full, completed from reference TRBV28 and TRBJ1-1, reads DVKVTQSSRYLVKRTGEKVFLECVQDMDHENMFWYRQDPGLGLRLIYFSYDVKMKEKGDIPEGYSVSREKKERFSLILESASTNQTSMYLCASSFGDRETEAFFGQGTRLTVV.

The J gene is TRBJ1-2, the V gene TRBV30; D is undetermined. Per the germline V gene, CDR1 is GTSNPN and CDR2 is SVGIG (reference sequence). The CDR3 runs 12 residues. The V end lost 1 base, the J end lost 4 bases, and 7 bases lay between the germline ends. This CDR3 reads CAWSEGSYGYTF. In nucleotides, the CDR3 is TGTGCCTGGAGTGAGGGCAGCTATGGCTACACCTTC.

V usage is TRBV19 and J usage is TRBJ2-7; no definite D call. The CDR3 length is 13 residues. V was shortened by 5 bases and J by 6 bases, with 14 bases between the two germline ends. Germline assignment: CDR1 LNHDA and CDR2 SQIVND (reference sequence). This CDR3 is CASSWGSIGEQYF. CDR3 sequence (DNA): TGTGCCAGTAGTTGGGGATCCATCGGCGAGCAGTACTTC.

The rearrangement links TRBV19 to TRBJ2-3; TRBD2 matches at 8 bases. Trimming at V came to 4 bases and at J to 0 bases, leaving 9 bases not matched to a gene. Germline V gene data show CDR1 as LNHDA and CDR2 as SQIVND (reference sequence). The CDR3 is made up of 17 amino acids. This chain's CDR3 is CASSTPGLAASTDTQYF. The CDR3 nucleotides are TGTGCCAGTAGTACTCCCGGACTAGCTGCTAGCACAGATACGCAGTATTTT.

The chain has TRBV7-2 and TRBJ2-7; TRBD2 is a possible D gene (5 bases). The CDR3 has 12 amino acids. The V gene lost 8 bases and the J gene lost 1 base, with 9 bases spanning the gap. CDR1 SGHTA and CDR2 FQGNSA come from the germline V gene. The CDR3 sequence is CASGAVSYEQYF. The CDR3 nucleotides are TGTGCCAGCGGAGCGGTATCCTACGAGCAGTACTTC.

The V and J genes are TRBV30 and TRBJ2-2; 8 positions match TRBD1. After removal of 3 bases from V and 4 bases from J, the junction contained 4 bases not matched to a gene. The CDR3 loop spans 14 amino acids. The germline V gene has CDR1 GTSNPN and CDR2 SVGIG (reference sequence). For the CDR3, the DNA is TGTGCCTGGAGCCCCAGGGGGCTCACCGGGGAGCTGTTTTTT. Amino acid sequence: CAWSPRGLTGELFF.

CDR3 region: CASNSGGAAVQPQHF. DNA for the CDR3: TGTGCCAGCAATTCGGGAGGGGCAGCCGTTCAGCCCCAGCATTTT. The V gene is TRBV7-2, the J gene TRBJ1-5, with D possibly being TRBD1 (5 bases). The CDR3 sequence is 15 residues long. In germline, CDR1 is SGHTA, CDR2 FQGNSA. Trimming took 7 bases from V and 6 from J, leaving 19 bases between them.